The rows below give T cell receptor beta chains drawn from one sample of a study of cytomegalovirus exposure and HLA in healthy donors. Only in-frame clones appear in the TCRdb table, and some are missing; sequencing was by immunoSEQ multiplex PCR. The sample contains tens of thousands of clones, over 75% of which appear only once. The material sequenced was PBMCs. Receptors were obtained from a human donor in good health. Each CDR3 is given with its conserved first and last residue. D genes are given only for firm matches.

cdr3_aa j_call d_call v_call
CASSLAQREQYF TRBJ2-7 - TRBV5-4
CASSLGPDRGRNQPQHF TRBJ1-5 TRBD1 TRBV5-8
CASSQTGLGTVSGTEAFF TRBJ1-1 - TRBV5-1
CASSLQGPNEKLFF TRBJ1-4 - TRBV5-1
CASSTRDRGYNEQFF TRBJ2-1 TRBD1 TRBV27
CASSVRDRGGNTIYF TRBJ1-3 TRBD1 TRBV9
CASSHSSGGTYEQYF TRBJ2-7 TRBD2 TRBV4-1
CASSIRDTDNQPQHF TRBJ1-5 - TRBV19
CASRPGQLPREAFF TRBJ1-1 TRBD1 TRBV19
CASSDLAGMNTEAFF TRBJ1-1 - TRBV6-1
CASSSQGAGFVTQYF TRBJ2-5 TRBD1 TRBV5-4
CASSPRDRGGPDTQYF TRBJ2-3 TRBD1 TRBV18
CASSSMTGGDADTQYF TRBJ2-3 TRBD1 TRBV7-9
CASSRGRGTYEQYF TRBJ2-7 - TRBV6-1
CASSQDQRGTHTGELFF TRBJ2-2 - TRBV4-1